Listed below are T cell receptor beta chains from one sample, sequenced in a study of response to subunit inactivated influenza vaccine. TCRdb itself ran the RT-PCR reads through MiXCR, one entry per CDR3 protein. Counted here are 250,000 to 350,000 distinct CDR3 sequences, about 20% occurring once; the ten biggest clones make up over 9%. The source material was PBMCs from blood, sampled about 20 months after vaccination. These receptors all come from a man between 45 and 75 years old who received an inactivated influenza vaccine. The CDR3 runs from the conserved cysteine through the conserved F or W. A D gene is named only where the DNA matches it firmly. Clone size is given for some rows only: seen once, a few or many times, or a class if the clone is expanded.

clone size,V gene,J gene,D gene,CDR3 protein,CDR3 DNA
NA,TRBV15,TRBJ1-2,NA,CATSRDLQLYGYTF,TGTGCCACCAGCAGAGATTTGCAGCTATATGGCTACACCTTC
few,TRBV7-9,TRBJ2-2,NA,CASSLVGATGELFF,TGTGCCAGCAGCTTAGTAGGTGCCACCGGGGAGCTGTTTTTT
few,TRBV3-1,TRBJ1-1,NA,CASSHRQAFFFF,TGTGCCAGCAGCCATCGACAGGCATTTTTTTTCTTT
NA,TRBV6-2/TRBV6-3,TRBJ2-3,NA,CASSEPGLLTDTQYF,TGTGCCAGCAGTGAGCCGGGACTCCTCACAGATACGCAGTATTTT
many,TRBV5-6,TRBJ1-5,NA,CASSLGGTANQPQHF,TGTGCCAGCAGCTTGGGGGGAACAGCCAATCAGCCCCAGCATTTT
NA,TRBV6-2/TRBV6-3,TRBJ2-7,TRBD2,CASSYAGRAFEQYF,TGTGCCAGCAGTTACGCCGGGAGGGCCTTCGAGCAGTACTTC
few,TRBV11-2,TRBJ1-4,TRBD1,CASSYPGQSNEKLFF,TGTGCCAGCAGCTACCCGGGACAGAGTAATGAAAAACTGTTTTTT
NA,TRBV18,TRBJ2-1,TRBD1,CASSPTGGQYNEQFF,TGTGCCAGCTCACCAACAGGGGGACAATACAATGAGCAGTTCTTC
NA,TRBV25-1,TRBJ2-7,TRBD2,CASSPRREALIFHF,TGTGCCAGCTCCCCGCGGCGGGAGGCCCTTATATTCCACTTC
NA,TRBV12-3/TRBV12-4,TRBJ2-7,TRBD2,CASSPAGLALLYEQYF,TGTGCCAGCAGCCCGGCGGGACTAGCGCTCCTGTACGAGCAGTACTTC
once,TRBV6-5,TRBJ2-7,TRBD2,CASSYSSGGVYEQYF,TGTGCCAGCAGTTACTCAAGCGGGGGGGTCTACGAGCAGTACTTC
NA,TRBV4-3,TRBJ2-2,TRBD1,CASSPGQGYGELFF,TGCGCCAGCAGCCCGGGACAGGGGTACGGGGAGCTGTTTTTT
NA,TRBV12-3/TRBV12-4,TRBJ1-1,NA,CASSRNVVNTEAFF,TGTGCCAGCAGTCGTAACGTGGTGAACACTGAAGCTTTCTTT
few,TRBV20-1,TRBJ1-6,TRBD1,CSARDLWDRETPLHF,TGCAGTGCTAGAGATTTGTGGGACAGGGAAACACCCCTCCACTTT
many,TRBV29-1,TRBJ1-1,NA,CSVEEQMNTEAFF,TGCAGCGTTGAGGAACAGATGAACACTGAAGCTTTCTTT
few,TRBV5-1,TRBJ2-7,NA,CASSWRDSGELYEQYF,TGCGCCAGCAGCTGGAGGGATTCGGGGGAACTATACGAGCAGTACTTC
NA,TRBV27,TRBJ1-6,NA,CASSFTADYNSPLHF,TGTGCCAGCAGTTTTACGGCAGACTATAATTCACCCCTCCACTTT
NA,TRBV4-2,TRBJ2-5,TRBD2,CASSREPGLAGEETQYF,TGTGCCAGCAGCCGTGAGCCGGGACTAGCGGGGGAAGAGACCCAGTACTTC
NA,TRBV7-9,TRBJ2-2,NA,CASTSPGLGTGELFF,TGTGCCAGCACCTCCCCGGGACTGGGCACCGGGGAGCTGTTTTTT
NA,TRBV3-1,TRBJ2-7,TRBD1,CASSHPRRDRGRYEQYF,TGTGCCAGCAGCCACCCCCGCCGGGACAGGGGACGCTACGAGCAGTACTTC
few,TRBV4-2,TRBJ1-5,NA,CASSQDTDQPQHF,TGTGCCAGCAGCCAAGATACGGATCAGCCCCAGCATTTT
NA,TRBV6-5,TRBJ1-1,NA,CASSYQLGGIGEAFF,TGTGCCAGCAGTTACCAGCTTGGGGGGATAGGTGAAGCTTTCTTT
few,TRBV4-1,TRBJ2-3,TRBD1,CASSQGDRPLDTQYF,TGCGCCAGCAGCCAAGGGGACAGACCGTTAGATACGCAGTATTTT
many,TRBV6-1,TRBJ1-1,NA,CASSPRGENTEAFF,TGTGCCAGCAGTCCTCGCGGGGAGAACACTGAAGCTTTCTTT
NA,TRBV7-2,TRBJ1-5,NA,CASSLELYSNQPQHF,TGTGCCAGCAGCTTAGAGCTTTACAGCAATCAGCCCCAGCATTTT
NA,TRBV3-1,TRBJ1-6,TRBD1,CASSPPNRGWGISPLHF,TGTGCCAGCAGCCCACCTAACAGGGGTTGGGGAATTTCACCCCTCCACTTT
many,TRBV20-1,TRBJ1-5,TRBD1,CSARVLDRANQPQHF,TGCAGTGCTAGAGTACTGGACAGGGCGAATCAGCCCCAGCATTTT
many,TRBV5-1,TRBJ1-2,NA,CASSSRSIYGYTF,TGCGCCAGCAGCTCCAGATCAATCTATGGCTACACCTTC
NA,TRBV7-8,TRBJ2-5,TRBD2,CASSLGTSGGPYQETQYF,TGTGCCAGCAGCTTAGGGACTAGCGGGGGTCCGTACCAAGAGACCCAGTACTTC
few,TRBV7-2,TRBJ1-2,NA,CASSLEVGRLSYGYTF,TGTGCCAGCAGCTTAGAAGTGGGCAGACTTAGCTATGGCTACACCTTC
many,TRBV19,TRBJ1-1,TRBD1,CASSISDRGDTEAFF,TGTGCCAGTAGTATCTCGGACAGGGGTGACACTGAAGCTTTCTTT
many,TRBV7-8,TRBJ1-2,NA,CASSYRSTGSNYGYTF,TGTGCCAGCAGCTACCGGAGCACAGGGTCCAACTATGGCTACACCTTC
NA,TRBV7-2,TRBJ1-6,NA,CASSSTKISLHF,TGTGCCAGCAGCTCCACCAAAATTTCCCTCCACTTT
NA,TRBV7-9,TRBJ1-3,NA,CASSPPRGTGNTIYF,TGTGCCAGCAGCCCCCCGAGGGGAACTGGAAACACCATATATTTT
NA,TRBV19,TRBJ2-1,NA,CASSISKGSSYNEQFF,TGTGCCAGTAGTATATCAAAGGGAAGCTCCTACAATGAGCAGTTCTTC
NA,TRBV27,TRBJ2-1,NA,CASSFGLFRSSYNEQFF,TGTGCCAGCAGTTTTGGTCTTTTTAGATCCTCCTACAATGAGCAGTTCTTC
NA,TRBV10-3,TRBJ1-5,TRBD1,CAISTTRGLSNQPQHF,TGTGCCATCAGCACCACCAGGGGGCTTAGCAATCAGCCCCAGCATTTT
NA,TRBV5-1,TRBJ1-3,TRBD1,CASSPTGAGNIIYF,TGCGCCAGCAGCCCAACAGGGGCAGGAAACATCATATATTTT
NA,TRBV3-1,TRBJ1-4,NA,CASSQDKPVGKLFF,TGTGCCAGCAGCCAAGATAAGCCAGTCGGAAAACTGTTTTTT
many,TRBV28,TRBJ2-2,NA,CASTFYRVAGELFF,TGTGCCAGCACTTTTTACAGGGTTGCCGGGGAGCTGTTTTTT
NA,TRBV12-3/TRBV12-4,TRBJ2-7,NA,CASSTDAAYEQYF,TGTGCCAGCAGTACGGACGCCGCCTACGAGCAGTACTTC
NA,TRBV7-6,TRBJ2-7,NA,CASSPLWRGTSYEQYF,TGTGCCAGCAGCCCACTTTGGCGGGGGACATCCTACGAGCAGTACTTC
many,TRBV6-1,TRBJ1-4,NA,CASSEVGVYLQLREKLFF,TGTGCCAGCAGTGAAGTAGGGGTGTACCTTCAACTACGGGAAAAACTGTTTTTT
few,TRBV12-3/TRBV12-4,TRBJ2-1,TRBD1,CASNPLGQGYNEQFF,TGTGCCAGCAATCCCCTGGGACAGGGGTACAATGAGCAGTTCTTC
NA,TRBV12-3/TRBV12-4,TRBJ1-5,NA,CASSALEDQPQHF,TGTGCCAGCAGTGCCTTGGAGGATCAGCCCCAGCATTTT
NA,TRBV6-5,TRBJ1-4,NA,CASSYRDYGEKLFF,TGTGCCAGCAGTTACAGGGACTACGGTGAAAAACTGTTTTTT
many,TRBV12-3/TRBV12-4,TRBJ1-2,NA,CASSLEGWGYGYTF,TGTGCCAGCAGTTTAGAGGGCTGGGGCTATGGCTACACCTTC
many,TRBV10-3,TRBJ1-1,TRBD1,CAISKTGDTEAFF,TGTGCCATCAGTAAAACAGGGGACACTGAAGCTTTCTTT
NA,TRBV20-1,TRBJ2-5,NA,CSARGPPPRNQETQYF,TGCAGCGCCCGAGGCCCGCCTCCGCGGAACCAAGAGACCCAGTACTTC
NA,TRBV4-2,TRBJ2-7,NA,CASSPGGGTYEQYF,TGTGCCAGCAGCCCAGGAGGCGGGACCTACGAGCAGTACTTC